These 26 T cell receptor beta chains share one sample of origin, sequenced in a study of CD8 T cell repertoires and HIV-1 epitope variants (dated by TCRdb to the early 2020s). Library construction relied on the immunoSEQ multiplex PCR assay. Sourced from immuneACCESS, this table was stored by TCRdb with only in-frame sequences that have V and J called. A share of the clones is absent; for the studies checked, an unresolved V gene accounts for under half, and the remainder has no known explanation. The table for this sample lists fewer than 3,000 clones; approximately 64% of them were counted only once. The ten largest make up 48% of the sample. These receptors have no identified antigens. Input material: cultured CD8+ T cells derived from PBMCs. These receptor sequences come from a male donor with HIV.

This clone was observed once. The CDR3 nucleotides are TGTGCCACCAGACATATTAGAAGGGAGTGGGTACTAGCGGGACCTATCCCCTACGAGCAGTACTTC. Translating gives CATRHIRREWVLAGPIPYEQYF. The chain combines TRBV27 with TRBJ2-7; 10 nucleotides match TRBD2. Germline V gene sequence: CDR1 MNHEY, CDR2 SMNVEV (reference sequence). This CDR3 spans 22 amino acids. Trimming at V came to 10 bases and at J to 2 bases, leaving 32 bases not matched to a gene.

The rearrangement uses TRBV28 and TRBJ2-3; 8 nucleotides match TRBD2. Germline trimming cut 5 bases from V and 5 bases from J; bases unmatched to any gene: 15. Germline assignment: CDR1 MDHEN and CDR2 SYDVKM. The CDR3 covers 17 residues. The CDR3 DNA sequence: TGTGCCAGCAGTCCTGACATAGCGGGGCCACGGGGAGATACGCAGTATTTT. The encoded protein is CASSPDIAGPRGDTQYF.

By share, this clone ranks as medium-sized (0.01 to 0.1%). V usage is TRBV29-1 and J usage is TRBJ2-3; D might be TRBD2 (5 bases). Trimming cost V 7 bases and J 2 bases, with 16 bases left between them. CDR1 and CDR2 (germline): SQVTM, ANQGSEA. This CDR3 has 14 amino acids. The CDR3 DNA follows: TGCAGCGCGGCGGGCACCGAGTCCACAGATACGCAGTATTTT. Its translation: CSAAGTESTDTQYF.

The rearrangement uses TRBV27 and TRBJ2-1; 7 bases agree with TRBD2. Germline CDR1 is MNHEY and CDR2 is SMNVEV (reference sequence). The CDR3 loop spans 19 amino acids. J was trimmed by 5 bases and V by 0 bases; bases with no gene match: 16. Here the CDR3 DNA reads TGTGCCAGCAGTTTATCTCCCCCGCTAGGCGGCGGGAGCAACAATGAGCAGTTCTTC. As protein: CASSLSPPLGGGSNNEQFF.

The V and J genes are TRBV11-2 and TRBJ1-4; D remains unclear. The CDR3 is 13 amino acids. Germline-derived CDR1 and CDR2 are SGHAT and FQNNGV. Trimming took 5 bases from V and 8 from J, leaving 12 bases between them. The CDR3 nucleotides are TGTGCCAGCAGCCGCGTTTTTGACGAAAAACTGTTTTTT. Protein sequence: CASSRVFDEKLFF.

This clone was seen a single time. Here the CDR3 reads CARGTWTGSKNYGYTF. CDR3 sequence (DNA): TGTGCCAGGGGAACTTGGACAGGGTCTAAAAACTATGGCTACACCTTC. V gene TRBV27 combines with J gene TRBJ1-2; 8 nucleotides line up with TRBD1. The germline gives CDR1 MNHEY, CDR2 SMNVEV (reference sequence). Germline trimming cut 9 bases from V and 2 bases from J; bases unmatched to any gene: 14. The CDR3 covers 16 residues.

The chain links TRBV27 to TRBJ1-3; D not certain. This CDR3 region has 15 residues. Trimming removed 0 bases from V and 4 bases from J, with 10 bases in between. CDR1 is MNHEY and CDR2 is SMNVEV in the germline V gene (reference sequence). CDR3 sequence (DNA): TGTGCCAGCAGTTTATCGAGCACCCCGGGAAACACCATATATTTT. It codes for CASSLSSTPGNTIYF.

V gene TRBV6-5 combines with J gene TRBJ2-1, with D uncertain. Germline values: CDR1 MNHEY, CDR2 SVGAGI. V was pared by 0 bases and J by 8 bases, with 8 bases between. The length of the CDR3 is 13 residues. CDR3 nucleotide sequence: TGTGCCAGCAGTTACTCGTTAGTCGATGAGCAGTTCTTC. Translation gives CASSYSLVDEQFF.

V usage is TRBV27 and J usage is TRBJ1-1; D is perhaps TRBD1 (5 bases). Germline CDR1 MNHEY, CDR2 SMNVEV (reference sequence). The CDR3 sequence is 15 residues long. V lost 7 bases to trimming and J lost 6 bases, with 21 bases between them. The CDR3 protein is CASTKNTGRLAEAFF. The CDR3 nucleotides read TGTGCCAGCACGAAAAATACGGGACGTTTGGCTGAAGCTTTCTTT.

V gene TRBV6-5 combines with J gene TRBJ1-4; D ambiguous. Trimming stripped 0 bases from V and 5 bases from J, with 10 bases between. The CDR3 extends over 15 amino acids. Germline V gives CDR1 MNHEY, CDR2 SVGAGI. The CDR3 loop is CASSYSSNPNEKLFF. The CDR3 DNA reads TGTGCCAGCAGTTACTCCTCAAACCCGAATGAAAAACTGTTTTTT.

The J gene is TRBJ2-7, the V gene TRBV6-5, with TRBD1 matching over 9 bases. Germline-derived CDR1 and CDR2 are MNHEY and SVGAGI. This CDR3 has 14 amino acids. After removal of 6 bases from V and 0 bases from J, the junction contained 3 bases not matched to a gene. The CDR3 nucleotides are TGTGCCAGCAGACAGGGGGCTTCCTCCTACGAGCAGTACTTC. The encoded protein is CASRQGASSYEQYF.

Concerning this clone: One end of the junction fails to match germline, which may point to a read error. The chain links TRBV27 to TRBJ1-6, with 10 nucleotides matching TRBD1. CDR3 length equals 15 residues. Germline CDR1 and CDR2: MNHEY and SMNVEV (reference sequence). The CDR3 DNA follows: TGTGCCAGCGGTTTATCCGGGACAGGGGTTTCACCCCTCCACTTT. It translates to CASGLSGTGVSPLHF.

The V and J genes are TRBV5-4 and TRBJ2-3, with 7 bases identical to TRBD2. Germline CDR1 SGHNT, CDR2 YYREEE (reference sequence). There are 16 residues in the CDR3. V dropped 4 bases and J dropped 1; count of bases not matched to a gene: 9. In DNA, the CDR3 is TGTGCCAGCAGCGGGGGAGGGACGAGGGGCACAGATACGCAGTATTTT. Its protein product is CASSGGGTRGTDTQYF.

The chain's CDR3 is CATSRDWDRGSNTGELFF. CDR3 nucleotide sequence: TGTGCCACCAGCAGAGATTGGGACAGGGGGTCAAACACCGGGGAGCTGTTTTTT. V usage is TRBV15 and J usage is TRBJ2-2; 11 nucleotides line up with TRBD1. The CDR3 totals 18 residues. J lost 2 bases, V lost 0 bases, and 5 bases had no gene match. Germline lookup yields CDR1 LNHNV and CDR2 YYDKDF (reference sequence).

The V gene is TRBV7-6, the J gene TRBJ2-1, with TRBD1 as a possible D gene (7 bases). The germline V gene has CDR1 SGHVS and CDR2 FNYEAQ. The ends were cut back, 5 bases at V and 5 bases at J, with 16 bases in the middle. The CDR3 has 15 amino acids. This CDR3 is CASSAGRGDNNEQFF. The CDR3 coding sequence is TGTGCCAGCAGCGCAGGCAGGGGGGATAACAATGAGCAGTTCTTC.

This clone counts as large. The junction departs from germline at one end; a sequencing error may be responsible. This chain connects TRBV5-6 to TRBJ1-2; 10 nucleotides line up with TRBD1. Germline V gene lookup returns CDR1 SGHDT and CDR2 YYEEEE. This CDR3 spans 14 amino acids. The CDR3 spells CASSDPGTGVLGAF. The DNA of the CDR3 is TGTGCCAGCAGCGATCCCGGGACAGGGGTCCTCGGTGCCTTC.

The CDR3, as DNA: TGCAGCGTTGCGGGGACAGGGGCCACAGATACGCAGTATTTT. Translated, it gives CSVAGTGATDTQYF. The chain links TRBV29-1 to TRBJ2-3; 10 bases map to TRBD1. J lost 2 bases, V lost 4 bases, and 3 bases had no gene match. This CDR3 spans 14 amino acids. Looked up from germline, CDR1 is SQVTM and CDR2 is ANQGSEA.

The V and J genes are TRBV5-6 and TRBJ2-7; tentative D call: TRBD1 (5 bases). The CDR3 sequence is 13 residues long. V lost 0 bases and J 7 bases, leaving 11 bases between the germline ends. Germline CDR1 is SGHDT and CDR2 is YYEEEE. This CDR3 is CASSLGQSSEQYF. DNA of the CDR3: TGTGCCAGCAGCTTGGGACAGTCCTCAGAGCAGTACTTC.

CDR3: CASTESGEEGYTF. CDR3 in DNA: TGTGCCAGCACCGAGTCAGGGGAGGAGGGCTACACCTTC. V usage is TRBV2 and J usage is TRBJ1-2; TRBD1 might be the D (6 bases). Germline V gene data show CDR1 as SNHLY and CDR2 as FYNNEI. This CDR3 region has 13 residues. V gave up 7 bases and J gave up 8 bases, with 17 bases separating them.

The chain carries TRBV28 and TRBJ2-5, with D possibly being TRBD1 or TRBD2 (5 bases each). The CDR3 length is 14 residues. Germline values: CDR1 MDHEN, CDR2 SYDVKM. Trimming pared 1 base from V and 10 bases from J, leaving 16 bases between. In DNA, the CDR3 is TGTGCCAGCAGTTTATCCGGGGCCTCATGGGGCCAGTACTTC. Encoded protein: CASSLSGASWGQYF.

The rearrangement links TRBV28 to TRBJ2-1; D unresolved. The germline gives CDR1 MDHEN, CDR2 SYDVKM. CDR3 size: 12 residues. Trimming pared 3 bases from V and 6 bases from J, leaving 6 bases between. The CDR3: CASSLQINEQFF. The DNA for the CDR3 is TGTGCCAGCAGTTTGCAGATCAATGAGCAGTTCTTC.

The CDR3 here is CASSPLRGSQETQYF. The CDR3 DNA is TGTGCCAGCAGCCCTCTGCGGGGGAGCCAAGAGACCCAGTACTTC. The gene calls are TRBV7-9 and TRBJ2-5; TRBD2 aligns across 7 bases. Germline V CDR1 and CDR2: SEHNR, FQNEAQ (reference sequence). Losses at the gene ends were 5 bases for V and 1 base for J; bases not matched to a gene: 7. The CDR3 contains 15 residues.

This clone was recorded only once. This chain uses TRBV21-1 with TRBJ2-1; TRBD2, the D gene given by the table, was not confirmed from the DNA. TRBV21-1 is an annotated pseudogene. The CDR3 extends over 17 amino acids. The CDR3 DNA sequence: TGTGCCAGCGGGAGCATACTAGGCGGGAGGGCCCTGTATGAGCAGTTCTTC. As protein: CASGSILGGRALYEQFF.

This clone was detected only once. The V call is TRBV27, the J call TRBJ2-1; perhaps TRBD2 as D (6 bases). This CDR3 has 14 amino acids. V gave up 2 bases and J gave up 4 bases, with 9 bases separating them. Germline V gives CDR1 MNHEY, CDR2 SMNVEV (reference sequence). CDR3 sequence (DNA): TGTGCCAGCAGTTTAGGGGACTCGTACAATGAGCAGTTCTTC. This gives the protein CASSLGDSYNEQFF.

There are a few counts of this clone. V usage is TRBV28 and J usage is TRBJ1-5; no clear D gene. In germline, CDR1 is MDHEN, CDR2 SYDVKM. Trimming removed 2 bases from V and 6 bases from J, with 11 bases in between. This CDR3 is 14 amino acids long. CDR3 sequence (DNA): TGTGCCAGCAGTTTAGAAAGTGGGATTCAGCCCCAGCATTTT. Its translation: CASSLESGIQPQHF.

The chain couples TRBV7-9 to TRBJ1-2; no clear D gene. The germline CDR1 and CDR2 sequences are SEHNR and FQNEAQ (reference sequence). The CDR3 is made up of 13 amino acids. Trimming cost V 3 bases and J 5 bases, with 10 bases left between them. The CDR3 coding sequence is TGTGCCAGCAGCTTGGCGGTCGGGTATGGCTACACCTTC. Amino acid sequence: CASSLAVGYGYTF.